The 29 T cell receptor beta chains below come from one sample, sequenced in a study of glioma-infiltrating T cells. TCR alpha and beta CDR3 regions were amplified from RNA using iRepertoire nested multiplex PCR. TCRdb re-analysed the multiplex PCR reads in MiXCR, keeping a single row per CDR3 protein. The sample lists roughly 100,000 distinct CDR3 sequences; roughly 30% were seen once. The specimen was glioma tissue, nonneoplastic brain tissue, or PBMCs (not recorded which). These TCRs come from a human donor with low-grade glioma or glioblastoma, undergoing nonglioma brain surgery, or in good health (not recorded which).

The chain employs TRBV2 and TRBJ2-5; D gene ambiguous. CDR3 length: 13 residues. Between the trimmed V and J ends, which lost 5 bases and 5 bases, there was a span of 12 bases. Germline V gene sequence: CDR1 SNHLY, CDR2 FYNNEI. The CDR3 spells CASSSLNLETQYF. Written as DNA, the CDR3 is TGTGCCAGCAGTAGTCTAAATCTGGAGACCCAGTACTTC.

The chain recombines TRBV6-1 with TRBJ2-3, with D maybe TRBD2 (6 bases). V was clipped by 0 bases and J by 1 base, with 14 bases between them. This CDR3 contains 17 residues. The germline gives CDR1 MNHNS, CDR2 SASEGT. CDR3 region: CASSEALGSGGTDTQYF. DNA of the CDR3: TGTGCCAGCAGTGAAGCGCTCGGGAGTGGTGGCACAGATACGCAGTATTTT.

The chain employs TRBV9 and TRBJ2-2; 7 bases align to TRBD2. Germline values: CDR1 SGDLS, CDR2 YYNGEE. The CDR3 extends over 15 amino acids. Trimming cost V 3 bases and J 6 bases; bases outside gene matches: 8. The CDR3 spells CASSALVREAGELFF. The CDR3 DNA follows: TGTGCCAGCAGCGCACTTGTACGGGAGGCCGGGGAGCTGTTTTTT.

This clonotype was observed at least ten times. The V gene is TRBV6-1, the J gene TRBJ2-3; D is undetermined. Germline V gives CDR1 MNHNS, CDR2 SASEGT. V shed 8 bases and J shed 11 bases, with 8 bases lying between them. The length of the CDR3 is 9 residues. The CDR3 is CASAAEQYF. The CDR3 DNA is TGTGCCAGCGCGGCGGAGCAGTATTTT.

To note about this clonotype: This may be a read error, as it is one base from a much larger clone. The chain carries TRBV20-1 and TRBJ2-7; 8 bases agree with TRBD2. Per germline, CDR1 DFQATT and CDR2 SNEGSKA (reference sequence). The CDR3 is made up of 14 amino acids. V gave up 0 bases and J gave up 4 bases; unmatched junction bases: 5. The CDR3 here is CSAREGTRAYEQYF. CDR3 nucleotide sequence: TGCAGTGCTAGAGAAGGGACTAGAGCTTACGAGCAGTACTTC.

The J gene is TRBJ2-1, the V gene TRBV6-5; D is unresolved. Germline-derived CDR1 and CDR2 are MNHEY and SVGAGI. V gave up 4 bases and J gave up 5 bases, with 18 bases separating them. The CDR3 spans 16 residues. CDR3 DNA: TGTGCCAGCAGTTCTCTTAAGGGATTCGACCACAATGAGCAGTTCTTC. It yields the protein CASSSLKGFDHNEQFF.

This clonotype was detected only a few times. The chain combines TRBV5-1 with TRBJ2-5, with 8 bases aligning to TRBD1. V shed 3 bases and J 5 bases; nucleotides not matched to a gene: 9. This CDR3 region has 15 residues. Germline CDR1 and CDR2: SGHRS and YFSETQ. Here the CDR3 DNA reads TGCGCCAGCAGCTCCCGGACAGGGCAACAGGAGACCCAGTACTTC. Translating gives CASSSRTGQQETQYF.

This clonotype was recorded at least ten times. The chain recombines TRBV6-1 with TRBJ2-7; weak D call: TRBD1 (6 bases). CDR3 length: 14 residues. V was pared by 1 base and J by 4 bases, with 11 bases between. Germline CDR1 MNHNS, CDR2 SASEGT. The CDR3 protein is CASSEGGRGYEQYF. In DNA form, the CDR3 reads TGTGCCAGCAGTGAAGGCGGCAGGGGTTACGAGCAGTACTTC.

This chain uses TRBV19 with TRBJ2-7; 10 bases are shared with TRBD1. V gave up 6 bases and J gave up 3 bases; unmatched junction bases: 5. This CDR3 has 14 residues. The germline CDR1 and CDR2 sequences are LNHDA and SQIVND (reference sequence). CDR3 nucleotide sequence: TGTGCCAGTAGCTGGACAGGGGGTCTCTACGAGCAGTACTTC. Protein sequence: CASSWTGGLYEQYF.

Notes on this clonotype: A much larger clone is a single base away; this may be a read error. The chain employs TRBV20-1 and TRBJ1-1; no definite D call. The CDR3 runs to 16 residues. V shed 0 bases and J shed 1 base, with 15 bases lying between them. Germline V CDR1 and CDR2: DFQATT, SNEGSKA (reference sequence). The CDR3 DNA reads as TGCAGTGCTAGAGATGGGAGGCGGGCAGCGAACACTGAAGCTTTCTTT. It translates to CSARDGRRAANTEAFF.

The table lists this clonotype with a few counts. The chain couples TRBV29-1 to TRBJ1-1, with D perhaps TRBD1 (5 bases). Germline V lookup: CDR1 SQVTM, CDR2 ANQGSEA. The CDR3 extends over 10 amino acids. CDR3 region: CCGGNTEAFF. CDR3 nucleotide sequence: TGCTGCGGGGGGAACACTGAAGCTTTCTTT.

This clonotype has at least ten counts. The CDR3 spells CASSPQSSGNSPLHF. The CDR3 DNA is TGTGCCAGCAGTCCCCAAAGTTCTGGAAATTCACCCCTCCACTTT. V gene TRBV2 combines with J gene TRBJ1-6; D is undetermined. The CDR3 is 15 residues long. V lost 5 bases and J 7 bases, leaving 15 bases between the germline ends. CDR1 is SNHLY, CDR2 FYNNEI, per germline.

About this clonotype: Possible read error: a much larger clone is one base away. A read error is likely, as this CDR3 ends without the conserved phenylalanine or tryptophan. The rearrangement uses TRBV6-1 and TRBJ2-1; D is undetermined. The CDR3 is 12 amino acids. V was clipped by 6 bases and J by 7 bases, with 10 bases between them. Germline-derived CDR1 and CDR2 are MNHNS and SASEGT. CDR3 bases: TGTGCCAGCAGCCGAACTGGGAATGAGCAGTTCTCC. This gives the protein CASSRTGNEQFS.

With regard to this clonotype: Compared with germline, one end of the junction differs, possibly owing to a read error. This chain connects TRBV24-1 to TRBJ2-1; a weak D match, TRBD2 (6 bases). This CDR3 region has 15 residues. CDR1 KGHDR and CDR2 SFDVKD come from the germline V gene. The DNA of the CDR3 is TGTGCCACCAGTTTGCCGGGCGGGGTCTACAATGAGCAGCTCTTC. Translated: CATSLPGGVYNEQLF.

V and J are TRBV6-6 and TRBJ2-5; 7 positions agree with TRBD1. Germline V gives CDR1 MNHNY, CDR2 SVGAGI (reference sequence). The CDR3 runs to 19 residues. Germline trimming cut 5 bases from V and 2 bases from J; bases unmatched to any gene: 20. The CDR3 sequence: CASSPSTGRRVVGQETQYF. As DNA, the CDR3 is TGTGCCAGCAGTCCATCGACAGGGCGGAGAGTCGTGGGACAAGAGACCCAGTACTTC.

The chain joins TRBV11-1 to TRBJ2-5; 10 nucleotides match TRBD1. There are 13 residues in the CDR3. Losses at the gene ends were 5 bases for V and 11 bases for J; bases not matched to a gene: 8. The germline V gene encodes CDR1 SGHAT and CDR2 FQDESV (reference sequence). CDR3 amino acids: CASSIGTGEYQYF. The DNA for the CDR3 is TGTGCCAGCAGCATCGGGACAGGGGAATATCAGTACTTC. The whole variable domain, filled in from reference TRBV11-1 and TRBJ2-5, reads EAEVAQSPRYKITEKSQAVAFWCDPISGHATLYWYRQILGQGPELLVQFQDESVVDDSQLPKDRFSAERLKGVDSTLKIQPAELGDSAMYLCASSIGTGEYQYFGPGTRLLVL.

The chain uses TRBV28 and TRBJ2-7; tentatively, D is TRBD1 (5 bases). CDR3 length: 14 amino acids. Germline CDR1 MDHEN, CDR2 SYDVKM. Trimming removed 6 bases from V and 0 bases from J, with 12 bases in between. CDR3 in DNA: TGTGCCAGCAGCTCCTCTAGGGGCTCCTACGAGCAGTACTTC. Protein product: CASSSSRGSYEQYF. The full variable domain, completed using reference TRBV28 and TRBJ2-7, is DVKVTQSSRYLVKRTGEKVFLECVQDMDHENMFWYRQDPGLGLRLIYFSYDVKMKEKGDIPEGYSVSREKKERFSLILESASTNQTSMYLCASSSSRGSYEQYFGPGTRLTVT.

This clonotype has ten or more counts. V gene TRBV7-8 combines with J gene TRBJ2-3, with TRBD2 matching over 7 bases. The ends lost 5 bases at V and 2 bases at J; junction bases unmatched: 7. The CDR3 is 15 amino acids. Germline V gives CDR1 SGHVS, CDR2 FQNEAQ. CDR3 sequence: CASSLIRGVTDTQYF. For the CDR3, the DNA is TGTGCCAGCAGCCTTATCCGGGGGGTCACAGATACGCAGTATTTT.

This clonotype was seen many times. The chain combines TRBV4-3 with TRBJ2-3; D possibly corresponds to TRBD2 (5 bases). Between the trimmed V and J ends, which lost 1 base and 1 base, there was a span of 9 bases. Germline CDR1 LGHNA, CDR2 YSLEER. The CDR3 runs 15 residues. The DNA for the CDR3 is TGCGCCAGCAGCCAAGGGGCGGGTCGCACAGATACGCAGTATTTT. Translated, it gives CASSQGAGRTDTQYF.

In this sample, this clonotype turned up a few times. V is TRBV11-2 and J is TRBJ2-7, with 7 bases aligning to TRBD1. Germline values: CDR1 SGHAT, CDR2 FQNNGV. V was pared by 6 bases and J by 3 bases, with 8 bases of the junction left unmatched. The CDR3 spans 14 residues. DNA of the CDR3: TGTGCCAGCAGGATTCCGGGACAGAGCTACGAGCAGTACTTC. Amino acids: CASRIPGQSYEQYF.

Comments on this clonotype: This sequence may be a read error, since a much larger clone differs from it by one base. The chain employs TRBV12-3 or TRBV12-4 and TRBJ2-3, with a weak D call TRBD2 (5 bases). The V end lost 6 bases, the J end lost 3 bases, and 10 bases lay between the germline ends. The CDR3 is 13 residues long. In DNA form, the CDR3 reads TGTGCCAGCAGGCACCGGGGAACAGATACGCAGTATTTT. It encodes CASRHRGTDTQYF.

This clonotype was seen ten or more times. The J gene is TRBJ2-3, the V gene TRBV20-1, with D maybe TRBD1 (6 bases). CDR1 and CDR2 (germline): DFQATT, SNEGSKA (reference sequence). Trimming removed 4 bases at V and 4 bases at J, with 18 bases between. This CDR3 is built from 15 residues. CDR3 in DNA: TGCAGTGCTACGCGCTTGGGACAAGGGGCAGATACGCAGTATTTT. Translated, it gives CSATRLGQGADTQYF.

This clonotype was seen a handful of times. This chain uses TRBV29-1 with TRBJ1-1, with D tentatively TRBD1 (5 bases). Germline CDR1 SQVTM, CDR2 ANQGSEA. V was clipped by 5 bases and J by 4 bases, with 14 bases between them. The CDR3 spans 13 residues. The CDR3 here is CSVPYRSGTEAFF. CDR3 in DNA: TGCAGCGTTCCTTACAGGTCTGGCACTGAAGCTTTCTTT.

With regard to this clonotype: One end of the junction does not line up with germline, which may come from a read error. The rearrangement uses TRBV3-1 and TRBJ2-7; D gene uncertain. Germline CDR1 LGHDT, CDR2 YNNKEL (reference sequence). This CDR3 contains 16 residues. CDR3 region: CASSQERPGFSHEQYF. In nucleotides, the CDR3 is TGTGCCAGCAGCCAAGAGCGGCCCGGCTTCTCCCACGAGCAGTACTTC.

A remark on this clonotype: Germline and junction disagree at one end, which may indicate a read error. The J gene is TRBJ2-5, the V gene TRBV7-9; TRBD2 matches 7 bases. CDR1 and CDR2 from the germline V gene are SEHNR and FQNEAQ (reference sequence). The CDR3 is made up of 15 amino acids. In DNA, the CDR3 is TGTGCCAGCAGCTTTCTCCGGGGGGTACAAGAGACCAAGTACTTC. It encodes CASSFLRGVQETKYF.

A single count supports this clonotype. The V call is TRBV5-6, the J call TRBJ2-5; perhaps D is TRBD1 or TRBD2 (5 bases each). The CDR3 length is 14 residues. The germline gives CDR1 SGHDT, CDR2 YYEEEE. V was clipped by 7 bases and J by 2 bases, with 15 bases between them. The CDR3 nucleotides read TGTGCCAGCCACCTCCAGGGACCTCAAGAGACCCAGTACTTC. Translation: CASHLQGPQETQYF.

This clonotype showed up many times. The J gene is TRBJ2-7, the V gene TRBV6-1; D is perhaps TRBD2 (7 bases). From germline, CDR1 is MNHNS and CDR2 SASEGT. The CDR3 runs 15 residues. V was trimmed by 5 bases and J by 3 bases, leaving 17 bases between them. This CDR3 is CASSFQGGGHYEQYF. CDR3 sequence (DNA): TGTGCCAGCAGTTTCCAGGGCGGGGGCCACTACGAGCAGTACTTC.

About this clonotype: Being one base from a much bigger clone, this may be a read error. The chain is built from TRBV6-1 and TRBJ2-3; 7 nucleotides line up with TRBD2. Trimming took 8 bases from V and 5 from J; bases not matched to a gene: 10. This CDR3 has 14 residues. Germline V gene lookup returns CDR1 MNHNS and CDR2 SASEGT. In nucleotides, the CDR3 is TGTGCCAGCTGCCTGGGGGGGACCAAAGATACGCAGTATTTT. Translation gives CASCLGGTKDTQYF.

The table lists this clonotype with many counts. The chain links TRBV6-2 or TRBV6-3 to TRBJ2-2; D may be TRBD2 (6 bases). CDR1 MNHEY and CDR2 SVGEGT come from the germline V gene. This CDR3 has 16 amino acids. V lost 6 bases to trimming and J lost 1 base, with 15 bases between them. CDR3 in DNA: TGTGCCAGCAGCCCTTTAGGGAGGCTGAACACCGGGGAGCTGTTTTTT. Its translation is CASSPLGRLNTGELFF.